The T cell receptor (beta chain) under discussion was sequenced for a study of shared clonotypes between healthy human individuals. Findings of the study overall: Roughly 5% of naive CD4 clonotypes were common to a handful of donors.

CD45RO-negative cells were positively selected for CCR7, leaving out terminally differentiated effector memory CD45RA+ cells. The CDR3 runs 14 residues. Germline values: CDR1 SGHTA, CDR2 FQGNSA. Trimming took 1 base from V and 6 from J, leaving 13 bases between them. In the case of this clone: Its antigen is currently unknown.

The data were produced by immunoSEQ multiplex PCR, yet TCRdb's version contains in-frame clones alone and is incomplete. Of 700,000 to 950,000 clones listed, around 96% are singletons. The rearrangement links TRBV7-2 to TRBJ2-7; D remains ambiguous. The sample consisted of naive CD8+ T cells sorted from blood. This receptor was identified in a man in his thirties or forties in good health. The DNA for the CDR3 is TGTGCCAGCAGCTTAGGGGTCGGGCTGGGCGAGCAGTACTTC. Translation gives CASSLGVGLGEQYF.